This TCR beta chain stems from a study of beta chain features in type 1 diabetes. Trimming removed 6 bases from V and 1 base from J; junction bases left unmatched: 5. The germline CDR1 and CDR2 sequences are SGDLS and YYNGEE. The CDR3 totals 15 residues. As every portion of the isolated RNA was reverse transcribed, the sequencing read expressed TCRB transcripts. Here immunoSEQ multiplex PCR was the method, and the copy in TCRdb shows in-frame clones only, minus some. The sample includes 900,000 or so clones, around a sixth of them seen just once. This sequence was found in a woman aged 18-29 years in good health. Material: naive CD4+ T cells from blood. This sequence joins TRBV9 and TRBJ2-3; 10 bases are a match to TRBD2. CDR3 region: CASKPSGSGTDTQYF. Here the CDR3 DNA reads TGTGCCAGCAAACCTAGCGGGAGTGGCACAGATACGCAGTATTTT.